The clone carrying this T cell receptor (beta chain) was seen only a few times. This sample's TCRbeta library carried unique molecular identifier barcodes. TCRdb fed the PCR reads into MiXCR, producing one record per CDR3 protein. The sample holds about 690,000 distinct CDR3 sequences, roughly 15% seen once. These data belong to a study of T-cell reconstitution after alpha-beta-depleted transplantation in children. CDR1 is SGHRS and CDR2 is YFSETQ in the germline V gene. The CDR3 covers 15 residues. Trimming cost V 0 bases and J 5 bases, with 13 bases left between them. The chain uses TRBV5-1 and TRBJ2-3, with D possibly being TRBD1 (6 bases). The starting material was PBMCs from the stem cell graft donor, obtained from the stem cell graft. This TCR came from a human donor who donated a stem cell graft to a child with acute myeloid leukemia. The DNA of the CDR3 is TGCGCCAGCAGCTTGGAGGACAGTAACTTAGATACGCAGTATTTT. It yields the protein CASSLEDSNLDTQYF. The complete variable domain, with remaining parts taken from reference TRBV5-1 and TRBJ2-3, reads KAGVTQTPRYLIKTRGQQVTLSCSPISGHRSVSWYQQTPGQGLQFLFEYFSETQRNKGNFPGRFSGRQFSNSRSEMNVSTLELGDSALYLCASSLEDSNLDTQYFGPGTRLTVL.